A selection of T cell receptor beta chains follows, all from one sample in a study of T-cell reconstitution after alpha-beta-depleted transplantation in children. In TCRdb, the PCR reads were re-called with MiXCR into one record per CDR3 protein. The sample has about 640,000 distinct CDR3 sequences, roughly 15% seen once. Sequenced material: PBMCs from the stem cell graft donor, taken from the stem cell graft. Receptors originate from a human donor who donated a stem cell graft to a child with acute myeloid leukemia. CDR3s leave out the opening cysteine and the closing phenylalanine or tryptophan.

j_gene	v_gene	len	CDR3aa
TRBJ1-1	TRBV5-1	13	ASSFDRGGDTEAF
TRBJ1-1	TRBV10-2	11	ASLGGMNTEAF
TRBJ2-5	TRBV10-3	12	AISGDRTQETQY
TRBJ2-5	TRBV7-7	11	ASSLLLAETQY
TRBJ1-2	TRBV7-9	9	ASSSTYGYT
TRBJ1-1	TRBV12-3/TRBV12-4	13	ASRTGSNYYTEAF
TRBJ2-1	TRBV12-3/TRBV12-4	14	ASSLQVGQGGNEQF
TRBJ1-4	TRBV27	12	ASRRTGSKEKLF
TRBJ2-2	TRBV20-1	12	SARDILATGELF
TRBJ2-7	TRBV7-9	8	ASGSYEQY
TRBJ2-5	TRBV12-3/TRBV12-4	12	ASSQGQHQETQY
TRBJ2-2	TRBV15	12	ATSRQDRAGELF
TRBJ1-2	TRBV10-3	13	AISEEGQGNYGYT
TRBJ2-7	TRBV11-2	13	ASSSGALGRYEQY
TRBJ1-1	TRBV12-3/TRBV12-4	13	ASCGPWFSVCEAF
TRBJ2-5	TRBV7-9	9	ASSYDETQY
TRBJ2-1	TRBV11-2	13	ASSASGGAWHEQF
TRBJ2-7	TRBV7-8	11	ASLGRTSYEQY
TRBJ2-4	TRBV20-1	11	SASPPARNIQY
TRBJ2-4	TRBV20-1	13	SASFGQGGKNIQY
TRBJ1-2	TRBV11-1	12	ASSLEGTVGGYT
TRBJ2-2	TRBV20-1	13	SARKEPLSSGELF
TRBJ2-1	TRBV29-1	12	SVDQGSWYNEQF
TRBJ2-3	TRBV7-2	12	ASSLGQTTDTQY
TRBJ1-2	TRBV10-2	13	ASSESKQAVYGYT
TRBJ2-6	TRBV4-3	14	ASSRQTGLGANVLT
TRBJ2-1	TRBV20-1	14	SARVSAGNSYNEQF
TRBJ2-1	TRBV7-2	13	ASSLALAGRNEQF
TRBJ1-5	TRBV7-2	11	ASSLPNLEPQH
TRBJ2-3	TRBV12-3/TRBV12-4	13	ASSLITSATDTQY
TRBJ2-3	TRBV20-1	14	SASGQAGGNTDTQY
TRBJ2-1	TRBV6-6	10	ASSYHYDEQF
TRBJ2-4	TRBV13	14	ASSSRTGLAKNIQY
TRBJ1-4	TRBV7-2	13	ASSSSQGGSEKLF
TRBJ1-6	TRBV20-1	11	SARGTGHSPLH
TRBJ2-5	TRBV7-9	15	ASSSTDQLYRQETQY
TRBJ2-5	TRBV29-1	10	SVGVYQETQY
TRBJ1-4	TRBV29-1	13	SVASRGGRVEKLF
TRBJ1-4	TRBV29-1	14	SVSWGDFRTAEKLF
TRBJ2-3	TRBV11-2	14	ASSLIGGSSTDTQY
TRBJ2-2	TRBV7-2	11	ASSLASGVELF
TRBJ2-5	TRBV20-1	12	SVDPGPPLETQY
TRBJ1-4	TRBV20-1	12	SARGSAMEEKLF
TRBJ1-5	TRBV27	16	ASSPPPTGPYSNQPQH
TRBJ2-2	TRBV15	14	ATSRARAGPPGELF
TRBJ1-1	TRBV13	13	ASRRNRGLNTEAF
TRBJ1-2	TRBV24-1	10	ATSGRASGYT
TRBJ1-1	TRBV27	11	ASSWGGGTEAF
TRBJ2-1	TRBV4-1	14	ASSQDWPGANDEQF
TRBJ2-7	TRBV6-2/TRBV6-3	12	ASSYIGGSYEQY
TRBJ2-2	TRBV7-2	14	ASSFEIGRTTGELF
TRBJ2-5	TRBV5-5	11	ASSSWQQETQY
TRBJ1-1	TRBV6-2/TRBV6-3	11	ASIGDGNTEAF
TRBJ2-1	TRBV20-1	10	SAPRTWDEQF
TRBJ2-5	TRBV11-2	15	ASSLDLSAALQETQY
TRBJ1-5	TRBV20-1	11	SARGRGRQPQH
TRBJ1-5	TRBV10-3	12	AIGQEHSNQPQH
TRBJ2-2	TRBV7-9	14	ASSRGTVSNTGELF
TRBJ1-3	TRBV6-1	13	ASSEARSVGNTIY